This T cell receptor (beta chain) was sequenced during a study of T cell responses to AZD1222 COVID-19 vaccine listed by TCRdb under 2021. Broadly, across the study: TCR sequencing was performed for 230 to 250 trial participants, of whom some 200 were given two doses of AZD1222 and 26 were given two doses of MenACWY control vaccine. Trial participants were enrolled by age into subgroups of 18-55, 56-69 and 70-plus years, and about 150, 27 and 61 TCR-sequenced participants, respectively, were included in these subgroups.

Points the paper makes about the study in general: Most participants were white British and females outnumbered males, and the authors suggested that clonal diversity may have been underestimated. Conclusions about previously exposed vaccinees are limited, since just six AZD1222 recipients were seropositive for SARS-CoV-2 at baseline. Because no day 14 peak-response samples were available, the repertoires could be characterized only after the peak T cell response. Vaccine-associated CD4 TCRs spanned the whole spike protein, with dominant responses in regions 160-218 and 743-854. The 56-69-year group was small, and its depth increase did not reach significance, likely because of low power. Reportedly, close to half of the unique spike-specific TCRs recognized epitopes lying outside the regions that are mutated in the B.1.351 and B.1.1.7 variants. After two AZD1222 doses, spike-specific TCR breadth and depth were significantly higher than at day 0 and than in MenACWY recipients.

V trim: 7 bases; J trim: 8 bases; unmatched bases: 7. The CDR3 holds 13 amino acids from the cysteine to the phenylalanine. Of all the DNA, just the CDR3 is kept, 39 bases in frame from base 1. According to the germline V gene, CDR1 reads SQVTM and CDR2 reads ANQGSEA. To note about this clone: Its antigen has not been determined. No qualities accompany the bases; no much larger clone lies one base away.

The CDR3 regions of human TCRbeta chains were analyzed by immunosequencing. The original methods were these. Repertoire TCRs were matched against a reference library of SARS-CoV-2-specific TCRs generated with the MIRA antigen-specificity platform. Breadth meant the fraction of unique TCRs that were SARS-CoV-2-associated, whereas depth meant the fraction of total T cells that were SARS-CoV-2-associated. Using the MIRA data, each spike-specific TCR was assigned both to the spike region to which the TCR was reactive and to a CD4 or CD8 class. Log10-transformed breadth and depth values were compared by one-way ANOVA with Sidak's multiple comparisons tests. The table was pulled from immuneACCESS by TCRdb, which kept in-frame rearrangements only. Such tables lose some clones; where checked, under half of the loss comes from unresolved V genes, and the rest has no known cause. V, J and clone size are taken as reported in that table, and D and trimming were inferred from the DNA itself. The sample table lists some 200,000 clones, approximately 89% of them with a count of one. The ten largest clones add up to 1.5% to 2% of the sample.

The sample's time point label, decoded: about 28 days (+/-7) after the second vaccine dose. Because spike-specific TCR depth and breadth did not differ between the two schedules, AZD1222 recipients who got a second dose at roughly 4 weeks were pooled with those who got a second dose at roughly 12 weeks. Vaccinee samples were obtained from the UK trials COV001 and COV002, which included a single-blind randomized controlled phase 2/3 trial of AZD1222 (ChAdOx1 nCoV-19) in healthy adults. For TCRbeta chain sequencing, PBMC samples from trial participants were taken at day 0 and at day 28 after the second dose.

The sequencing here drew on peripheral blood, taken 28 days after the second AZD1222 dose. The chain is assembled from TRBV29-1 and TRBJ1-6; TRBD1 agrees with 8 junctional bases. The clonotype originates from an adult who received the AZD1222 COVID-19 vaccine. CDR3 sequence: CSAGQGPDSPLHF. The nucleotides read TGCAGCGCAGGACAGGGCCCAGATTCACCCCTCCACTTT.